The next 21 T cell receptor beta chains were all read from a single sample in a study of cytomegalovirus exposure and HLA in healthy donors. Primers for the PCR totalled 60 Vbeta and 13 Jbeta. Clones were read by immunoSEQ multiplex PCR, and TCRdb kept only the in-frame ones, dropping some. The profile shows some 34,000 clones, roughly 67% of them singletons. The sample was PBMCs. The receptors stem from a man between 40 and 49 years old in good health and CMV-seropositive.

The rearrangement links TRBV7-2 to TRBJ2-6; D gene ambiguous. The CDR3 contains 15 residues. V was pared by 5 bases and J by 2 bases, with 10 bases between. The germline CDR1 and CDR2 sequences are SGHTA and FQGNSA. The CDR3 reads CASSAQMTGANVLTF. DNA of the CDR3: TGTGCCAGCAGCGCTCAGATGACTGGGGCCAACGTCCTGACTTTC.

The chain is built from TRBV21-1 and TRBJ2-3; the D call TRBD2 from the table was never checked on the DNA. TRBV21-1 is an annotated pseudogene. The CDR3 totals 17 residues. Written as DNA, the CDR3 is TGTGCCAGCAGCAAAGGTGTGGGGGGGGCCCACACATATACGCAGTATTTT. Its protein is CASSKGVGGAHTYTQYF.

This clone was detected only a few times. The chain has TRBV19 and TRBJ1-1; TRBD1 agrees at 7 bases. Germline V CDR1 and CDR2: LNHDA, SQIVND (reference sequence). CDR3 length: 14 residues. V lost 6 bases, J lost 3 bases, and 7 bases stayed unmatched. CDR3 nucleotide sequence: TGTGCCAGTAGGGTTTTCACAGGGGACACTGAAGCTTTCTTT. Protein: CASRVFTGDTEAFF.

The CDR3 DNA follows: TGCGCCAGCAGCTCCCGACAGGGGGCTGGAAAACTGTTTTTT. It translates to CASSSRQGAGKLFF. The rearrangement links TRBV5-1 to TRBJ1-4, with 10 bases aligning to TRBD1. The CDR3 covers 14 residues. Trimming at V came to 3 bases and at J to 10 bases, leaving 6 bases not matched to a gene. CDR1 SGHRS and CDR2 YFSETQ come from the germline V gene.

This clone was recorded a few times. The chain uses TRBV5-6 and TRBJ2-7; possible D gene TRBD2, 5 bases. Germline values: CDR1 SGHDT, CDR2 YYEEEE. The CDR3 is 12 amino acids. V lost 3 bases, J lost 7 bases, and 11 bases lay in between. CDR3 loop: CASSSRTGEQYF. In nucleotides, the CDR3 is TGTGCCAGCAGCTCCCGGACGGGGGAGCAGTACTTC.

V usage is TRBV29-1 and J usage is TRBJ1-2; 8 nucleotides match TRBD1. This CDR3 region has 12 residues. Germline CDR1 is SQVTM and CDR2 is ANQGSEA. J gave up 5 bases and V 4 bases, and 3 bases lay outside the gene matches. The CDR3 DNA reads TGCAGCGTTGGGGACAGGATATATGGCTACACCTTC. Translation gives CSVGDRIYGYTF.

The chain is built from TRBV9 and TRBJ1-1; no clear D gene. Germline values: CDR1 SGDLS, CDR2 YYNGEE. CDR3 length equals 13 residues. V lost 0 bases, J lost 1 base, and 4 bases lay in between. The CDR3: CASSVDQNTEAFF. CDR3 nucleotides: TGTGCCAGCAGCGTAGATCAGAACACTGAAGCTTTCTTT.

The CDR3 DNA sequence: TGCGCCAGCAGCTTTGGGGGCCCCACAGATACGCAGTATTTT. The encoded protein is CASSFGGPTDTQYF. The gene calls are TRBV5-1 and TRBJ2-3, with TRBD1 as a possible D gene (6 bases). CDR3 length: 14 amino acids. V lost 2 bases to trimming and J lost 2 bases, with 9 bases between them. The germline gives CDR1 SGHRS, CDR2 YFSETQ. Full variable domain (rest looked up from reference TRBV5-1 and TRBJ2-3): KAGVTQTPRYLIKTRGQQVTLSCSPISGHRSVSWYQQTPGQGLQFLFEYFSETQRNKGNFPGRFSGRQFSNSRSEMNVSTLELGDSALYLCASSFGGPTDTQYFGPGTRLTVL.

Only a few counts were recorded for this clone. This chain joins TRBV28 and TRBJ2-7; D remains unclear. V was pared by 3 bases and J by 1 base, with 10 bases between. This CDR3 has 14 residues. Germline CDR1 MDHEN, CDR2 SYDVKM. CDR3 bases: TGTGCCAGCAGTTTTACTCAGGCGTCCTACGAGCAGTACTTC. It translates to CASSFTQASYEQYF.

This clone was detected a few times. For the CDR3, the DNA is TGTGCCAGTAGTCAACGCGGACAGCTCGGCGAGCAGTACTTC. Encoded protein: CASSQRGQLGEQYF. The V call is TRBV19, the J call TRBJ2-7, with D maybe TRBD1 (6 bases). Trimming shortened V by 5 bases and J by 6 bases, and 17 bases separated the two germline ends. Germline V gene data show CDR1 as LNHDA and CDR2 as SQIVND (reference sequence). This CDR3 is built from 14 residues.

CDR3 region: CASRPGNRGGYTF. CDR3 nucleotides: TGTGCCAGCAGACCCGGGAATAGAGGTGGCTACACCTTC. J is TRBJ1-2 and V is TRBV7-9; the D is unclear. The CDR3 contains 13 residues. From germline, CDR1 is SEHNR and CDR2 FQNEAQ (reference sequence). V was shortened by 6 bases and J by 7 bases, with 15 bases between the two germline ends.

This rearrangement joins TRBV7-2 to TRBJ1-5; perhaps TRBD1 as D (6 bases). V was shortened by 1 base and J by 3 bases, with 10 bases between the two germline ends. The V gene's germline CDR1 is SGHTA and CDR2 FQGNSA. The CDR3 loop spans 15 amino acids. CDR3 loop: CASSLVGGHNQPQHF. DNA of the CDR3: TGTGCCAGCAGCTTAGTCGGGGGGCACAATCAGCCCCAGCATTTT.

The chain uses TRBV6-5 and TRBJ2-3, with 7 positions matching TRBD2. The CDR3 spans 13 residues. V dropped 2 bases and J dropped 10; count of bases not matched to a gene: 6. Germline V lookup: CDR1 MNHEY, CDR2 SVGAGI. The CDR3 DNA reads TGTGCCAGCAGTTACCATGGACTAGTAGCGCAGTATTTT. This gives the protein CASSYHGLVAQYF.

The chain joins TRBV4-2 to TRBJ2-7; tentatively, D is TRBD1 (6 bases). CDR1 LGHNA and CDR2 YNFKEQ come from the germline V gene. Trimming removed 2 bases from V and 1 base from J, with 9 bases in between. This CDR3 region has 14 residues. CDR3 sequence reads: CASSQRQASYEQYF. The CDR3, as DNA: TGTGCCAGCAGCCAACGACAGGCGTCCTACGAGCAGTACTTC.

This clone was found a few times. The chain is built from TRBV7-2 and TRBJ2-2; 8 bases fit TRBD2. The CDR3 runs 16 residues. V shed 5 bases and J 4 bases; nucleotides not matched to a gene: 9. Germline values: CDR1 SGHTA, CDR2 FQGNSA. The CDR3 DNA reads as TGTGCCAGCAGCCGAGAGGCTCGGGGGGGCACCGGGGAGCTGTTTTTT. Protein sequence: CASSREARGGTGELFF.

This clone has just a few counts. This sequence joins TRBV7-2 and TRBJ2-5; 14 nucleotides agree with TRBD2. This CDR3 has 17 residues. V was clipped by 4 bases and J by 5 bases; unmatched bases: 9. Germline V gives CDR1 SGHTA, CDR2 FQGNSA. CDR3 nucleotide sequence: TGTGCCAGCAGCTCGACTAGCGGGGGGGCCGGTCATGAGACCCAGTACTTC. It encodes CASSSTSGGAGHETQYF.

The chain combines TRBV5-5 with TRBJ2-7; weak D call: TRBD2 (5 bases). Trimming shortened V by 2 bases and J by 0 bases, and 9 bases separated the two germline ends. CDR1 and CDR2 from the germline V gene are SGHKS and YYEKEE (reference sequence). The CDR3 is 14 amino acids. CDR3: CASSFLGSSYEQYF. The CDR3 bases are TGTGCCAGCAGCTTTTTGGGGAGCTCCTACGAGCAGTACTTC. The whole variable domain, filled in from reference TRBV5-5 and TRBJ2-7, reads DAGVTQSPTHLIKTRGQQVTLRCSPISGHKSVSWYQQVLGQGPQFIFQYYEKEERGRGNFPDRFSARQFPNYSSELNVNALLLGDSALYLCASSFLGSSYEQYFGPGTRLTVT.

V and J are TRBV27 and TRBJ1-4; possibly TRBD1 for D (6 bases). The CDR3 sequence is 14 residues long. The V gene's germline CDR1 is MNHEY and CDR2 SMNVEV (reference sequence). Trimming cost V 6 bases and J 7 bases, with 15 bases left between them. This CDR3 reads CASSSAGEGEKLFF. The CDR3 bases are TGTGCCAGCAGCTCTGCAGGGGAAGGTGAAAAACTGTTTTTT.

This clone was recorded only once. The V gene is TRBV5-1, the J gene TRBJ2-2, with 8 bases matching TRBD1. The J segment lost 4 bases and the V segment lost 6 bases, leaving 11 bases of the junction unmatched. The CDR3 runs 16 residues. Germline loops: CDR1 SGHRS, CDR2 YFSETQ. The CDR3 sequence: CASNPSGQVVTGELFF. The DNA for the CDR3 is TGCGCCAGCAACCCCTCGGGACAGGTGGTCACCGGGGAGCTGTTTTTT.

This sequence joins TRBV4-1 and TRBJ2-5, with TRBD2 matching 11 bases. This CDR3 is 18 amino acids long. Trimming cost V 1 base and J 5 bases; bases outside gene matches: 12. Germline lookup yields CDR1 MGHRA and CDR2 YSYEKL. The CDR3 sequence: CASSQGRNSGGAMETQYF. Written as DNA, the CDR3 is TGCGCCAGCAGCCAAGGGCGGAATAGCGGGGGGGCTATGGAGACCCAGTACTTC.

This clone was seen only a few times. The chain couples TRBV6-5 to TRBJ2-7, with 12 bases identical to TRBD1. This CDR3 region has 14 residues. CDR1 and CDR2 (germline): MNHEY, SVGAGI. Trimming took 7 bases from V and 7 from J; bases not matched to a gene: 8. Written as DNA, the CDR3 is TGTGCCAGCAAGATCCGGGACAGGGGGCGTGAGCAGTACTTC. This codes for CASKIRDRGREQYF.